This TCR beta chain was sequenced for a study of blood T cell repertoires in COVID-19. Study-level information: Researchers got acute and convalescent COVID-19 samples from the United States, Italy and Spain. PBMCs, B-cell-depleted T cells, or T cells were the source of the cDNA or gDNA that made up the material.

This clone came up a few times. In the authors' workflow: Scientists estimated how many nucleated cells there were by amplifying reference gene primers. Clones were read by immunoSEQ multiplex PCR, and TCRdb kept only the in-frame ones, dropping some. D and trimming come from the DNA, and the V and J calls and clone size come from that table. This table has roughly 190,000 clones, approximately 86% appearing once. The receptor comes from a man between 65 and 85 years old with acute or convalescent COVID-19. Material for sequencing was peripheral blood.

This CDR3 is CASSSGTSGSSYNEQFF. In DNA, the CDR3 is TGTGCCAGCAGCTCTGGGACTAGCGGAAGCTCCTACAATGAGCAGTTCTTC. V gene TRBV9 combines with J gene TRBJ2-1; TRBD2 agrees at 11 bases. CDR3 length equals 17 residues. Germline V gene sequence: CDR1 SGDLS, CDR2 YYNGEE. V lost 4 bases and J lost 0; bases outside the gene matches: 6. Full variable domain (rest looked up from reference TRBV9 and TRBJ2-1): DSGVTQTPKHLITATGQRVTLRCSPRSGDLSVYWYQQSLDQGLQFLIQYYNGEERAKGNILERFSAQQFPDLHSELNLSSLELGDSALYFCASSSGTSGSSYNEQFFGPGTRLTVL.